This T cell receptor beta chain was identified during a study of technical replicates of blood from a handful of donors. This table comes from immunoSEQ multiplex PCR, and its TCRdb copy is limited to in-frame clones, with some not included. The data hold about 16,000 clones, with about 89% observed a single time. CDR3 length: 15 amino acids. Trimming cost V 3 bases and J 4 bases; bases outside gene matches: 5. CDR1 and CDR2 from the germline V gene are LNHDA and SQIVND (reference sequence). The TCR originated in a human donor in good health. The chain recombines TRBV19 with TRBJ2-1, with TRBD1 matching over 8 bases. Sequenced: PBMCs. The CDR3 DNA is TGTGCCAGTAGTATTCTACAGGGGGGATACAATGAGCAGTTCTTC. Amino acids: CASSILQGGYNEQFF.